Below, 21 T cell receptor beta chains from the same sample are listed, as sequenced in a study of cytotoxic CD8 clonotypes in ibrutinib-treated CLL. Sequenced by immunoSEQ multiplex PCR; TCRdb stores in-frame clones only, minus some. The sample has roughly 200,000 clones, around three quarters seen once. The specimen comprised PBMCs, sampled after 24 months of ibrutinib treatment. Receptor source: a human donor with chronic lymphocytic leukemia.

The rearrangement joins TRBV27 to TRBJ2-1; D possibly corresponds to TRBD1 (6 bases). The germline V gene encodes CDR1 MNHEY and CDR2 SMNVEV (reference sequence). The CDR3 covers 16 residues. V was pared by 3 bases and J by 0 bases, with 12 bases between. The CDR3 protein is CASSLWGLSSYNEQFF. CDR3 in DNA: TGTGCCAGCAGTTTGTGGGGGCTCAGCTCCTACAATGAGCAGTTCTTC.

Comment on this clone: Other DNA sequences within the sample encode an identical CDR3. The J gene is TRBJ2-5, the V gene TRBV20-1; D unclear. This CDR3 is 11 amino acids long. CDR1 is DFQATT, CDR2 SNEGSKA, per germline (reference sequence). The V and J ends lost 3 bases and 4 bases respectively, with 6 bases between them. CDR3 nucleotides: TGCAGTGCTAGGGAACGAGAGACCCAGTACTTC. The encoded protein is CSARERETQYF.

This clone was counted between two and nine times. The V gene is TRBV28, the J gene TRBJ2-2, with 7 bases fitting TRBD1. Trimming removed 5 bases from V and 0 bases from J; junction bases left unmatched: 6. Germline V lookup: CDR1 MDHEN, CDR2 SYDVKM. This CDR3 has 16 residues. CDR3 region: CASSPDRAPNTGELFF. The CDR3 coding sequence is TGTGCCAGCAGTCCAGACAGGGCTCCGAACACCGGGGAGCTGTTTTTT.

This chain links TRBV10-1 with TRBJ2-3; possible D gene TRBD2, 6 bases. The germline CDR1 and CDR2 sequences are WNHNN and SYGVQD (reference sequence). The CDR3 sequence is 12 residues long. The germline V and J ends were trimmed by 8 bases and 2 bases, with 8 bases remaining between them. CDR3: CASGDSTDTQYF. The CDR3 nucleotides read TGCGCCAGCGGGGACTCCACAGATACGCAGTATTTT.

The DNA for the CDR3 is TGTGCCAGCAGAAAACATAGCACAGATACGCAGTATTTT. Its protein is CASRKHSTDTQYF. The V call is TRBV28, the J call TRBJ2-3; no definite D call. CDR3 length equals 13 residues. With 6 bases removed from V and 0 bases from J, the gap between germline ends came to 7 bases. The germline V gene encodes CDR1 MDHEN and CDR2 SYDVKM.

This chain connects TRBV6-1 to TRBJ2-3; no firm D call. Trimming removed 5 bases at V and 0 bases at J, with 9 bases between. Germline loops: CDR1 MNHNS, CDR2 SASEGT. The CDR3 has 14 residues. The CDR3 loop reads CASSPTGSTDTQYF. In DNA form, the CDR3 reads TGTGCCAGCAGTCCAACGGGTAGCACAGATACGCAGTATTTT.

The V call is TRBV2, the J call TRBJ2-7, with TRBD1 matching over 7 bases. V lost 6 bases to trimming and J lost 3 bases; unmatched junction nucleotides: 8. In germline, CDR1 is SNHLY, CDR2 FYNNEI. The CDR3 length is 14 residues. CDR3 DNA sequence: TGTGCCAGCAGCTACGGGACAGTTAACTACGAGCAGTACTTC. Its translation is CASSYGTVNYEQYF.

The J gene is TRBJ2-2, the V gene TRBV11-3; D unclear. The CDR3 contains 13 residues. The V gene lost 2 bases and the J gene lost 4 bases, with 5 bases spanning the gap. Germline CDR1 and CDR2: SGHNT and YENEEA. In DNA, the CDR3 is TGTGCCAGCAGCTTAATTAGCACCGGGGAGCTGTTTTTT. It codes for CASSLISTGELFF.

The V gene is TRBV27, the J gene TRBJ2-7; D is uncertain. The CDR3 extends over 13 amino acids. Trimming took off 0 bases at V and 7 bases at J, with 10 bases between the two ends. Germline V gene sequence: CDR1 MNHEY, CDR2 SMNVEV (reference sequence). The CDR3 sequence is CASSLSNAREQYF. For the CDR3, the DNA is TGTGCCAGCAGTTTATCGAACGCGCGGGAGCAGTACTTC.

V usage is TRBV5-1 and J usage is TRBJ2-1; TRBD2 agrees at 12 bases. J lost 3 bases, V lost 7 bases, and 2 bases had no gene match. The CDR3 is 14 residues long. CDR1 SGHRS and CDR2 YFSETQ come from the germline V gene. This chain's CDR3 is CASQTSGSYNEQFF. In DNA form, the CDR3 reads TGCGCCAGCCAGACTAGCGGGAGCTACAATGAGCAGTTCTTC.

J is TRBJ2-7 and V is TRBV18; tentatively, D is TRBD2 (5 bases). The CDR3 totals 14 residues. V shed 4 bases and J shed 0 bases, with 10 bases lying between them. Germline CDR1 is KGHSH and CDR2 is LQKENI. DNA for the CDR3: TGTGCCAGCTCACTTCCGGGGAGCTCCTACGAGCAGTACTTC. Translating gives CASSLPGSSYEQYF.

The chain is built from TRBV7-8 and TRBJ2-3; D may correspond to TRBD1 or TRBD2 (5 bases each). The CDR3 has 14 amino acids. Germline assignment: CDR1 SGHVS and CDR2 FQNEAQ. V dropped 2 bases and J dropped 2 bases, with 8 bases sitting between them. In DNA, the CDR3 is TGTGCCAGCAGCTTACGGGACCACACAGATACGCAGTATTTT. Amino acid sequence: CASSLRDHTDTQYF. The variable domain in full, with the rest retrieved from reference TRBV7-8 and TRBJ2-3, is GAGVSQSPRYKVAKRGQDVALRCDPISGHVSLFWYQQALGQGPEFLTYFQNEAQLDKSGLPSDRFFAERPEGSVSTLKIQRTQQEDSAVYLCASSLRDHTDTQYFGPGTRLTVL.

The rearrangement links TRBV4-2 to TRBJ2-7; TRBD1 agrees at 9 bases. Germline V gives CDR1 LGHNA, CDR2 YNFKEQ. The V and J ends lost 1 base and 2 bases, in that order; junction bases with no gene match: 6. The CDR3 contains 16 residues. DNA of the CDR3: TGTGCCAGCAGCCAAGGTACCCGGGACAGGGCCTACGAGCAGTACTTC. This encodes CASSQGTRDRAYEQYF.

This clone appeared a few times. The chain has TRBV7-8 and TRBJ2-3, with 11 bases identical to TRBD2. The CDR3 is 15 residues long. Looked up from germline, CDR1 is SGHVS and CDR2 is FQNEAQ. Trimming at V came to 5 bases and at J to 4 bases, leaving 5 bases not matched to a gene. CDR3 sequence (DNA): TGTGCCAGCAGCCCGCTAGCGGGAGGCCCAGATACGCAGTATTTT. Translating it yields CASSPLAGGPDTQYF.

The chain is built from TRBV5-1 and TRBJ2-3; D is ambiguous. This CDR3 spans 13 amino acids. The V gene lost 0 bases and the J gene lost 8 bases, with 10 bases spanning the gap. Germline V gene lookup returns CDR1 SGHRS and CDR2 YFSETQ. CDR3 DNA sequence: TGCGCCAGCAGCTTGGATACTACTGGTACGCAGTATTTT. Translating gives CASSLDTTGTQYF.

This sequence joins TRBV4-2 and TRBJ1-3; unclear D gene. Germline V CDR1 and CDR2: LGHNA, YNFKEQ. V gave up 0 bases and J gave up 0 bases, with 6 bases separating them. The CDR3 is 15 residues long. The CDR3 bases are TGTGCCAGCAGCCAAGAACGAGGCTCTGGAAACACCATATATTTT. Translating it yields CASSQERGSGNTIYF.

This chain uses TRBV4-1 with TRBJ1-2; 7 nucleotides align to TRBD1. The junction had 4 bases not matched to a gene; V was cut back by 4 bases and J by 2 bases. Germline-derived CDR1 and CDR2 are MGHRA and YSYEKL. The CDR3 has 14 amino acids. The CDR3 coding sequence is TGCGCCAGCAGCCGAGTGACAGGGAACTATGGCTACACCTTC. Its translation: CASSRVTGNYGYTF.

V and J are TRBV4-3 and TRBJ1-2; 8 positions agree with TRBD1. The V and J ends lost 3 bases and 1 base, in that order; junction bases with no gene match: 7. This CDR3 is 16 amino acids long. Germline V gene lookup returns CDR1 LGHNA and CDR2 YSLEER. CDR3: CASSQGAGGLNYGYTF. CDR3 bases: TGCGCCAGCAGCCAGGGCGCAGGGGGCCTTAACTATGGCTACACCTTC.

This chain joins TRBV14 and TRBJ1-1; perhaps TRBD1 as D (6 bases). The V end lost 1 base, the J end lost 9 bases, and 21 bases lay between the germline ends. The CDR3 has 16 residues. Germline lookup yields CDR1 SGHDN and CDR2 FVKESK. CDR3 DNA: TGTGCCAGCAGCCAAGTTTGGGAACAGGGTAAAGTTAAAGCTTTCTTT. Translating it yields CASSQVWEQGKVKAFF.

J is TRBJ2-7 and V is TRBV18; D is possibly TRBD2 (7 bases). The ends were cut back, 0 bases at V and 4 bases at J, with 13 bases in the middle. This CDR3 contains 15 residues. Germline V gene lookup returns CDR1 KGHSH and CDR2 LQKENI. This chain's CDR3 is CASSPPAGEGYEQYF. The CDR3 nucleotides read TGTGCCAGCTCACCACCGGCAGGGGAGGGGTACGAGCAGTACTTC.

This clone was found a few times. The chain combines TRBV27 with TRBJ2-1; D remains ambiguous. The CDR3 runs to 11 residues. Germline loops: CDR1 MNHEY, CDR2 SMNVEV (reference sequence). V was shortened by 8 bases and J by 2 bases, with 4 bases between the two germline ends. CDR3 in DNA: TGTGCCAGCGGGCCCTACAATGAGCAGTTCTTC. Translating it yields CASGPYNEQFF.